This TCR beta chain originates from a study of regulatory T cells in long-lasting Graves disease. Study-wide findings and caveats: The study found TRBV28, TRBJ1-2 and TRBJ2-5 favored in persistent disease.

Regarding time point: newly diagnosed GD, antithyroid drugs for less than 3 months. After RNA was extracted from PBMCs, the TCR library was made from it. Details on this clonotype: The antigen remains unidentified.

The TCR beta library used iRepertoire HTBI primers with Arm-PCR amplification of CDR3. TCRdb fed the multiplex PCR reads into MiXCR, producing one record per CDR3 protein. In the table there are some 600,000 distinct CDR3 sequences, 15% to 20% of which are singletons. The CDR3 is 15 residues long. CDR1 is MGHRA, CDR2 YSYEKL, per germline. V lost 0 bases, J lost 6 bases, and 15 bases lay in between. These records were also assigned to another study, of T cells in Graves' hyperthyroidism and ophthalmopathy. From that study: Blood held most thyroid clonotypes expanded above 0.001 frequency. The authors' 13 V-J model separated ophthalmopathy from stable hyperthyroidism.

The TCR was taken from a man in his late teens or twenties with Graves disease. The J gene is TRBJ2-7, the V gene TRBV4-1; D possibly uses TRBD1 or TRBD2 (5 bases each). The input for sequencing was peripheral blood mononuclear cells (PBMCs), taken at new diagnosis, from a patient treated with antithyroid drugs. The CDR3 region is CASSQDNSWGSEQYF. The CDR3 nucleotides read TGCGCCAGCAGCCAAGATAATAGCTGGGGGAGCGAGCAGTACTTC.